This TCR beta chain appears in the sequencing data of a study of OX40 agonist ivuxolimab in advanced cancers. The wider study: The study gave patients intravenous ivuxolimab at 0.01 to 10 mg/kg every 2 weeks.

Trimming took 5 bases from V and 7 from J, leaving 11 bases between them. Germline-derived CDR1 and CDR2 are MNHEY and SVGAGI. The CDR3 covers 12 residues. The table came from immunoSEQ multiplex PCR; TCRdb's copy has only in-frame clones and leaves some out. The table lists more than 85,000 clones, roughly 87% of them singletons. The receptor was isolated from an adult with an advanced solid tumor such as melanoma, head and neck, liver or kidney cancer. The sample here was CD4+ or CD8+ T cells sorted from blood, taken in a trial of the OX40 agonist ivuxolimab. The chain uses TRBV6-5 and TRBJ2-5; D is possibly TRBD2 (6 bases). In DNA, the CDR3 is TGTGCCAGCAGTGAGGTGGGGGGGACCCAGTACTTC. Translated, it gives CASSEVGGTQYF.